These 19 T cell receptor beta chains were all obtained from the same sample, sequenced in a study of cytomegalovirus exposure and HLA in healthy donors. The PCR contained 60 Vbeta and 13 Jbeta primers. Assay: immunoSEQ multiplex PCR; the TCRdb copy retains only in-frame clones and omits some. The data show about 130,000 clones, 81% seen once. The sequenced sample consisted of PBMCs. The receptors come from a middle-aged woman in good health and CMV-seropositive.

The chain joins TRBV5-1 to TRBJ2-3; TRBD2 matches 8 bases. Per the germline V gene, CDR1 is SGHRS and CDR2 is YFSETQ. The CDR3 is 16 residues long. The trim removed 0 bases at V and 5 bases at J, leaving 8 bases unmatched. In DNA form, the CDR3 reads TGCGCCAGCAGCTTGGGGCCGGGACTAGTCAGAGATACGCAGTATTTT. Translated, it gives CASSLGPGLVRDTQYF.

V gene TRBV9 combines with J gene TRBJ2-3, with D possibly TRBD1 on 6 matching bases. From germline, CDR1 is SGDLS and CDR2 YYNGEE. The CDR3 contains 17 residues. The ends were cut back, 0 bases at V and 6 bases at J, with 20 bases in the middle. In nucleotides, the CDR3 is TGTGCCAGCAGCGTAGGCCAGGGGTCTAGGGGTATGGATACGCAGTATTTT. This encodes CASSVGQGSRGMDTQYF.

The V call is TRBV11-1, the J call TRBJ1-1; D remains ambiguous. Germline values: CDR1 SGHAT, CDR2 FQDESV (reference sequence). V lost 2 bases and J lost 1, with 8 bases in between. CDR3 length: 14 amino acids. CDR3 in DNA: TGTGCCAGCAGCTTAAGTACAGAGAACACTGAAGCTTTCTTT. Translated: CASSLSTENTEAFF.

This sequence joins TRBV5-6 and TRBJ1-2; 10 bases are shared with TRBD1. With 9 bases clipped from V and 4 bases from J, the junction kept 6 bases outside the gene matches. Germline CDR1 SGHDT, CDR2 YYEEEE. This CDR3 contains 13 residues. As DNA, the CDR3 is TGTGCCACCCGACAGGGGGCGGGCTATGGCTACACCTTC. This encodes CATRQGAGYGYTF.

The chain links TRBV4-1 to TRBJ2-2; TRBD1 matches at 7 bases. The CDR3 length is 14 residues. Losses at the gene ends were 4 bases for V and 5 bases for J; bases not matched to a gene: 4. Per the germline V gene, CDR1 is MGHRA and CDR2 is YSYEKL. Written as DNA, the CDR3 is TGCGCCAGCAGCCGACAGGGTGAAACCGGGGAGCTGTTTTTT. It translates to CASSRQGETGELFF.

This clone was observed a few times. This rearrangement joins TRBV5-4 to TRBJ2-4, with 9 bases lining up with TRBD2. The germline CDR1 and CDR2 sequences are SGHNT and YYREEE (reference sequence). Trimming at V came to 0 bases and at J to 3 bases, leaving 7 bases not matched to a gene. The CDR3 is 17 amino acids. The CDR3 DNA reads TGTGCCAGCAGCTTGGCGGGCGGGAGGGGAGGCAAAAACATTCAGTACTTC. As protein: CASSLAGGRGGKNIQYF. Based on the CDR3 plus reference TRBV5-4 and TRBJ2-4, the full variable domain is ETGVTQSPTHLIKTRGQQVTLRCSSQSGHNTVSWYQQALGQGPQFIFQYYREEENGRGNFPPRFSGLQFPNYSSELNVNALELDDSALYLCASSLAGGRGGKNIQYFGAGTRLSVL.

The chain is built from TRBV9 and TRBJ2-3, with D unclear. V lost 5 bases and J lost 3, with 16 bases in between. CDR1 and CDR2 (germline): SGDLS, YYNGEE. The CDR3 loop spans 15 amino acids. CDR3 nucleotides: TGTGCCAGCAGTATTCTCCCCGCGAGTACAGATACGCAGTATTTT. Encoded protein: CASSILPASTDTQYF.

This rearrangement joins TRBV28 to TRBJ2-7, with 8 positions matching TRBD2. CDR3 length: 15 amino acids. The ends lost 3 bases at V and 0 bases at J; junction bases unmatched: 4. Germline assignment: CDR1 MDHEN and CDR2 SYDVKM. The CDR3 here is CASSFEREISYEQYF. The DNA for the CDR3 is TGTGCCAGCAGTTTCGAGCGGGAGATCTCCTACGAGCAGTACTTC.

The chain recombines TRBV15 with TRBJ2-3, with D unresolved. The ends were cut back, 8 bases at V and 2 bases at J, with 11 bases in the middle. CDR1 is LNHNV and CDR2 is YYDKDF in the germline V gene (reference sequence). CDR3 length: 13 amino acids. CDR3: CATGGGNTDTQYF. In DNA, the CDR3 is TGTGCCACCGGTGGCGGAAACACAGATACGCAGTATTTT. The variable domain in full, with the rest retrieved from reference TRBV15 and TRBJ2-3, is DAMVIQNPRYQVTQFGKPVTLSCSQTLNHNVMYWYQQKSSQAPKLLFHYYDKDFNNEADTPDNFQSRRPNTSFCFLDIRSPGLGDTAMYLCATGGGNTDTQYFGPGTRLTVL.

The rearrangement joins TRBV9 to TRBJ1-1; TRBD1 agrees at 7 bases. V was clipped by 0 bases and J by 3 bases; unmatched bases: 11. The germline CDR1 and CDR2 sequences are SGDLS and YYNGEE. The CDR3 runs 17 residues. The CDR3 reads CASSVDPPTGIDTEAFF. The CDR3 DNA sequence: TGTGCCAGCAGCGTAGACCCCCCGACAGGGATTGACACTGAAGCTTTCTTT.

The rearrangement joins TRBV6-1 to TRBJ1-1; maybe TRBD1 (5 bases). Between the trimmed V and J ends, which lost 4 bases and 8 bases, there was a span of 20 bases. The CDR3 has 15 residues. CDR1 is MNHNS, CDR2 SASEGT, per germline. CDR3 DNA sequence: TGTGCCAGCAGTGTTGTAAGTTTTTTGTCAGGGGAAGCTTTCTTT. This encodes CASSVVSFLSGEAFF.

The rearrangement joins TRBV2 to TRBJ1-2, with TRBD1 matching over 8 bases. CDR1 and CDR2 (germline): SNHLY, FYNNEI. This CDR3 comprises 15 residues. J lost 8 bases, V lost 5 bases, and 13 bases had no gene match. The CDR3 nucleotides read TGTGCCAGCAGTTCCCAAGGACAGGGAGGTGCGGGCTACACCTTC. The encoded protein is CASSSQGQGGAGYTF.

This clone was seen only a few times. The chain is built from TRBV7-8 and TRBJ1-2; possibly TRBD1 for D (6 bases). The germline V gene has CDR1 SGHVS and CDR2 FQNEAQ. The CDR3 runs to 13 residues. V was clipped by 3 bases and J by 5 bases, with 10 bases between them. The CDR3 is CASSFSGDYGYTF. The CDR3 region has the DNA TGTGCCAGCAGCTTTTCAGGGGATTATGGCTACACCTTC.

In its sample, this clone was seen once. This rearrangement joins TRBV6-1 to TRBJ1-2; the match to TRBD1 covers 7 bases. From germline, CDR1 is MNHNS and CDR2 SASEGT. The CDR3 is 12 amino acids. The CDR3 here is CVGTDFNYGYTF. The CDR3 coding sequence is TGTGTCGGGACAGACTTTAACTATGGCTACACCTTC.

V usage is TRBV9 and J usage is TRBJ1-2; TRBD1 agrees at 8 bases. CDR3 length equals 15 residues. Germline V gives CDR1 SGDLS, CDR2 YYNGEE. The trim removed 3 bases at V and 8 bases at J, leaving 12 bases unmatched. The CDR3 loop is CASSARDRSPRGYTF. In DNA, the CDR3 is TGTGCCAGCAGCGCCCGGGACAGGAGCCCCCGAGGCTACACCTTC.

The J gene is TRBJ1-5, the V gene TRBV6-5; D is ambiguous. V lost 0 bases, J lost 1 base, and 7 bases lay in between. This CDR3 contains 15 residues. Looked up from germline, CDR1 is MNHEY and CDR2 is SVGAGI. The DNA for the CDR3 is TGTGCCAGCAGTTACTCGTTCCTAAGCAATCAGCCCCAGCATTTT. This translates into CASSYSFLSNQPQHF.

This clone was counted only a few times. This chain links TRBV10-2 with TRBJ2-1; 11 nucleotides line up with TRBD2. Germline CDR1 reads WSHSY; CDR2 reads SAAADI. With V trimmed by 2 bases and J by 9 bases, 3 bases remained unmatched. This CDR3 comprises 14 residues. The CDR3 sequence: CASSETSGSSEQFF. The CDR3 nucleotides are TGCGCCAGCAGTGAGACTAGCGGGAGCAGTGAGCAGTTCTTC.

The V call is TRBV11-3, the J call TRBJ2-7; 9 positions match TRBD1. Per germline, CDR1 SGHNT and CDR2 YENEEA. V lost 5 bases, J lost 5 bases, and 7 bases stayed unmatched. The CDR3 contains 14 residues. The CDR3 region is CASSHTGTGNEQYF. The CDR3 DNA follows: TGTGCCAGCAGCCACACCGGGACAGGGAACGAGCAGTACTTC.

Notes on this clone: Within the sample, other DNA sequences also encode this same CDR3. This CDR3 reads CASSITGSEKLFF. Here the CDR3 DNA reads TGTGCCAGTAGTATAACAGGGAGTGAAAAACTGTTTTTT. The chain uses TRBV19 and TRBJ1-4; D may be TRBD1 (6 bases). CDR1 is LNHDA, CDR2 SQIVND, per germline (reference sequence). V lost 2 bases and J 7 bases, leaving 8 bases between the germline ends. This CDR3 has 13 residues. Based on the CDR3 plus reference TRBV19 and TRBJ1-4, the full variable domain is DGGITQSPKYLFRKEGQNVTLSCEQNLNHDAMYWYRQDPGQGLRLIYYSQIVNDFQKGDIAEGYSVSREKKESFPLTVTSAQKNPTAFYLCASSITGSEKLFFGSGTQLSVL.